The text below deals with one TCR beta chain. Its cognate antigen is unknown. This entry comes from a study of T cell responses to AZD1222 COVID-19 vaccine. The study, taken as a whole, reports: Epitopes outside B.1.351 and B.1.1.7 mutated regions reportedly drew nearly half of spike TCRs. Spike-specific TCR breadth and depth rose after two AZD1222 doses.

TCRdb's table, derived via immunoSEQ multiplex PCR, lists solely in-frame clones and lacks some. The table lists 150,000 to 200,000 clones, roughly nine tenths of them singletons. Trimming took 1 base from V and 2 from J; bases not matched to a gene: 4. Looked up from germline, CDR1 is LGHNT and CDR2 is FRNRAP. This CDR3 contains 17 residues. The specimen comprised peripheral blood, sampled 28 days after the second AZD1222 dose. V gene TRBV12-5 combines with J gene TRBJ1-4; 10 bases map to TRBD1. This TCR derives from an adult who received the AZD1222 COVID-19 vaccine. The CDR3 protein is CASGLALTGGTNEKLFF. The DNA of the CDR3 is TGTGCTAGTGGTTTGGCCCTGACAGGGGGCACTAATGAAAAACTGTTTTTT.